This TCR beta chain was recorded in a study of T cell repertoires in cytomegalovirus infection. About the research overall: CMV infection and matching HLA type were both indicated by public TCR beta signatures.

The CDR3 contains 16 residues. V shed 4 bases, J shed 5 bases, and the junction held 7 bases outside the gene matches. Germline V gene data show CDR1 as SGHTA and CDR2 as FQGNSA. This clonotype was detected ten times or more. Its antigen remains unidentified. Study-wide findings and caveats: Dominating the ex vivo response were HLA-C-restricted CMV-specific TCR beta clonotypes. Cumulative frequency of public TCR beta families picked out carriers of CMV plus the relevant HLA.

MiXCR, applied by TCRdb to the reads, yields one record per CDR3 protein. The sample yields some 270,000 distinct CDR3 sequences, approximately 17% seen once. The TCR originated in a human donor in good health (CMV status not recorded). Some clones in this sample may be carry-over from other donors' samples. The chain combines TRBV7-2 with TRBJ2-1, with TRBD2 identical over 11 bases. The material sequenced was CD8+ T cells from PBMCs. The CDR3 DNA sequence: TGTGCCAGCAGCTCTATTAGCGGGGGGGCTAACAATGAGCAGTTCTTC. It encodes CASSSISGGANNEQFF.